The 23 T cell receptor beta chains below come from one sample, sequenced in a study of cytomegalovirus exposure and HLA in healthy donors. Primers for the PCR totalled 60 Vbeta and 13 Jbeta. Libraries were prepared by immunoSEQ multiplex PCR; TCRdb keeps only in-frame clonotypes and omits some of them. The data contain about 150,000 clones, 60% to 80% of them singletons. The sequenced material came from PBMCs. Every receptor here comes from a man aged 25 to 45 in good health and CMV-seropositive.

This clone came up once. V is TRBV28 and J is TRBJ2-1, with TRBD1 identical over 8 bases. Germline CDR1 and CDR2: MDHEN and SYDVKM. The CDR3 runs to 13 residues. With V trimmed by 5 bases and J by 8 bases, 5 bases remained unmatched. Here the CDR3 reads CASSLQGGDEQFF. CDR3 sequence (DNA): TGTGCCAGCAGTCTACAGGGGGGTGATGAGCAGTTCTTC. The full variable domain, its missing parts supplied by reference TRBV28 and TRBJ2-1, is DVKVTQSSRYLVKRTGEKVFLECVQDMDHENMFWYRQDPGLGLRLIYFSYDVKMKEKGDIPEGYSVSREKKERFSLILESASTNQTSMYLCASSLQGGDEQFFGPGTRLTVL.

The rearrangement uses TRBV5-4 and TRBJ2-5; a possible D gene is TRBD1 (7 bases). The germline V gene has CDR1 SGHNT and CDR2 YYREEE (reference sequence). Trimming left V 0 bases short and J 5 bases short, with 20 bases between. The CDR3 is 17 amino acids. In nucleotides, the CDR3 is TGTGCCAGCAGCTTGGCCGGAGGGGGCGCGAGGCTGGAGACCCAGTACTTC. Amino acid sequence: CASSLAGGGARLETQYF.

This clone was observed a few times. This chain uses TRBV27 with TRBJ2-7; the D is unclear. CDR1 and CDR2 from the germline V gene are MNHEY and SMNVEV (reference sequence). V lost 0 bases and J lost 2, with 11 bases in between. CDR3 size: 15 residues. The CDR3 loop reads CASSLSPGSTYEQYF. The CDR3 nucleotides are TGTGCCAGCAGTTTATCCCCAGGTTCCACCTACGAGCAGTACTTC.

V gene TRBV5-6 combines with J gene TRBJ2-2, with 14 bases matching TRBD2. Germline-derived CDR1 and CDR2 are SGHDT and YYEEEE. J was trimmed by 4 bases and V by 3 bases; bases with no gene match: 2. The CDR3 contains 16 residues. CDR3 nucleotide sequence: TGTGCCAGCAGCTGGGGACTAGCGGGAGCCACCGGGGAGCTGTTTTTT. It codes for CASSWGLAGATGELFF.

CDR3 sequence reads: CASSPTSGNYNEQFF. The CDR3 DNA follows: TGTGCCAGCAGCCCCACTAGCGGGAACTACAATGAGCAGTTCTTC. The chain carries TRBV6-6 and TRBJ2-1, with 10 nucleotides matching TRBD2. The V and J ends lost 6 bases and 3 bases, in that order; junction bases with no gene match: 5. Looked up from germline, CDR1 is MNHNY and CDR2 is SVGAGI (reference sequence). This CDR3 is 15 amino acids long.

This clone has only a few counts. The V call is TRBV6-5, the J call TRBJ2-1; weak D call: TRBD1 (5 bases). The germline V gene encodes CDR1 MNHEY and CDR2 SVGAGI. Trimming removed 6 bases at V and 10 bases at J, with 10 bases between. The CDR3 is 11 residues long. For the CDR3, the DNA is TGTGCCAGCAGCCTCGGACACGAGCAGTTCTTC. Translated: CASSLGHEQFF.

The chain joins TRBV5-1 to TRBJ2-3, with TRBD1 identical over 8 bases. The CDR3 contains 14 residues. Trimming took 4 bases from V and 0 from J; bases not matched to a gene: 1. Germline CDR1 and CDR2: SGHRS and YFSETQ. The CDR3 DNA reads TGCGCCAGCAGCGGGGACAGGAGCACAGATACGCAGTATTTT. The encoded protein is CASSGDRSTDTQYF. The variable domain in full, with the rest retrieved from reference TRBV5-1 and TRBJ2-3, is KAGVTQTPRYLIKTRGQQVTLSCSPISGHRSVSWYQQTPGQGLQFLFEYFSETQRNKGNFPGRFSGRQFSNSRSEMNVSTLELGDSALYLCASSGDRSTDTQYFGPGTRLTVL.

In nucleotides, the CDR3 is TGTGCCTGGAGCCTAAGGGGTCTGAGCTCCTACAATGAGCAGTTCTTC. This sequence encodes CAWSLRGLSSYNEQFF. The J gene is TRBJ2-1, the V gene TRBV30; a weak D match, TRBD1 (5 bases). The V gene lost 3 bases and the J gene lost 0 bases, with 15 bases spanning the gap. Germline CDR1 is GTSNPN and CDR2 is SVGIG (reference sequence). This CDR3 spans 16 amino acids.

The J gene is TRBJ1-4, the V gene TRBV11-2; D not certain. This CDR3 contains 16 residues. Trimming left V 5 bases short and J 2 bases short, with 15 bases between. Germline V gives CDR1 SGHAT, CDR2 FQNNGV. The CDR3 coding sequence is TGTGCCAGCAGCCCCTGGTCCGCGGGCACTAATGAAAAACTGTTTTTT. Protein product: CASSPWSAGTNEKLFF.

The CDR3 DNA reads TGTGCCACCAGCAGAGAACTAGCGGCGAGCTCCTACGAGCAGTACTTC. Translation gives CATSRELAASSYEQYF. The chain joins TRBV15 to TRBJ2-7, with 8 bases aligning to TRBD2. The CDR3 runs 16 residues. J lost 0 bases, V lost 0 bases, and 4 bases had no gene match. Germline CDR1 reads LNHNV; CDR2 reads YYDKDF (reference sequence).

CDR3 amino acids: CASNLNIGGPQYF. The CDR3 coding sequence is TGTGCCAGCAACCTGAACATCGGGGGTCCCCAGTACTTC. The chain carries TRBV11-2 and TRBJ2-5; D is perhaps TRBD2 (6 bases). The germline V gene has CDR1 SGHAT and CDR2 FQNNGV. Trimming cost V 7 bases and J 9 bases, with 18 bases left between them. The CDR3 has 13 residues.

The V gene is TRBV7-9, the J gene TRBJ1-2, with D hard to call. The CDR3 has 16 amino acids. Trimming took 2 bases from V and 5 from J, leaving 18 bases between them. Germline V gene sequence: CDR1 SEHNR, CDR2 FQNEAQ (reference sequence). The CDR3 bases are TGTGCCAGCAGCTTAAGCGGTGACAACACTAGGTATGGCTACACCTTC. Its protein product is CASSLSGDNTRYGYTF.

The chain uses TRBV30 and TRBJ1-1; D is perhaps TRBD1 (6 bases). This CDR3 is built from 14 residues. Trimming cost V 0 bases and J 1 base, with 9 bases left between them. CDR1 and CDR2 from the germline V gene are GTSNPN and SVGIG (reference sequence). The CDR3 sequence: CAWSVLQGNTEAFF. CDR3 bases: TGTGCCTGGAGTGTACTACAGGGGAACACTGAAGCTTTCTTT.

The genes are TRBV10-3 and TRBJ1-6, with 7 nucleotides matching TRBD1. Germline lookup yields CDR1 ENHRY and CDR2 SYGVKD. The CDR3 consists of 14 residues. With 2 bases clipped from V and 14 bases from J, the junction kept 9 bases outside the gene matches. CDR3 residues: CAISEEQGRGALHF. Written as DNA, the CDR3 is TGTGCCATCAGTGAGGAACAGGGGCGGGGGGCCCTCCACTTT.

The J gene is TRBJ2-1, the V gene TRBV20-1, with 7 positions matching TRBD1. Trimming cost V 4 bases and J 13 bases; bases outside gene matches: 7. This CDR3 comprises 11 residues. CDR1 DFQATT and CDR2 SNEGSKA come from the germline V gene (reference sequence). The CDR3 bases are TGCAGTGCTACGAGGGGGCTATCACAGTTCTTC. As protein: CSATRGLSQFF.

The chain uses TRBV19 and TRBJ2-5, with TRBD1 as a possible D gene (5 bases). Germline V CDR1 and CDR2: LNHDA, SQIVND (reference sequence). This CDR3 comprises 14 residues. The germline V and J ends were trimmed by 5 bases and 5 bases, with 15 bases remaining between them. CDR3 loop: CASSVDPGSETQYF. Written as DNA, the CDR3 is TGTGCCAGTAGTGTGGATCCAGGGTCGGAGACCCAGTACTTC.

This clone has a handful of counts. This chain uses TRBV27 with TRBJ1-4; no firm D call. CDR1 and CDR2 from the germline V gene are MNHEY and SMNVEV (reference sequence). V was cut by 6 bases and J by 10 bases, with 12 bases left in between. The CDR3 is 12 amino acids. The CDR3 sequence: CASRDPGGKLFF. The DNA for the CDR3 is TGTGCCAGCAGGGATCCTGGAGGAAAACTGTTTTTT.

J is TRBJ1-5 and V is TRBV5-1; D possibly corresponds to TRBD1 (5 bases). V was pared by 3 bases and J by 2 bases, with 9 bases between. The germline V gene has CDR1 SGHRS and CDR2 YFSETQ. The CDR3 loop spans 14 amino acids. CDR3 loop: CASSSRGGNQPQHF. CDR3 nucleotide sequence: TGCGCCAGCAGCTCAAGGGGTGGCAATCAGCCCCAGCATTTT.

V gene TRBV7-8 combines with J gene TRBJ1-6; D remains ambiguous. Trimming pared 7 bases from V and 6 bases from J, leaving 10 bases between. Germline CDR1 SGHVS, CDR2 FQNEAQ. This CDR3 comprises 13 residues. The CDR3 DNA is TGTGCCAGCAACTCGGGTCTTAATTCACCCCTCCACTTT. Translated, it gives CASNSGLNSPLHF.

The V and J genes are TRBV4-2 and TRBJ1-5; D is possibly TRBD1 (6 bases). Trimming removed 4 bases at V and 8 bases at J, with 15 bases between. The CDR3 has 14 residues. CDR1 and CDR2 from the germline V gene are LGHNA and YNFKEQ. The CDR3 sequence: CASSPGVGSEPQHF. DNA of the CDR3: TGTGCCAGCAGCCCAGGGGTTGGCTCGGAGCCCCAGCATTTT.

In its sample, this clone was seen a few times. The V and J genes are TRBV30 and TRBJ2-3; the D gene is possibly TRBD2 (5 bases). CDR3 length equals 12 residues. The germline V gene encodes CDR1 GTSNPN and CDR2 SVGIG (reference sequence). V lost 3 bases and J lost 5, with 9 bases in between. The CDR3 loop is CAWSPRGDTQYF. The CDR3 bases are TGTGCCTGGAGCCCCCGGGGAGATACGCAGTATTTT.

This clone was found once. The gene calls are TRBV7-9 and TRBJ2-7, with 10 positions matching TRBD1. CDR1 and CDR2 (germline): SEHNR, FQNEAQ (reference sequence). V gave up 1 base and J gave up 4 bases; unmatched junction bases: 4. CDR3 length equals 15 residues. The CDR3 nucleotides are TGTGCCAGCAGCTTAGTTGGGACAGGGGCATACGAGCAGTACTTC. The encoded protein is CASSLVGTGAYEQYF.

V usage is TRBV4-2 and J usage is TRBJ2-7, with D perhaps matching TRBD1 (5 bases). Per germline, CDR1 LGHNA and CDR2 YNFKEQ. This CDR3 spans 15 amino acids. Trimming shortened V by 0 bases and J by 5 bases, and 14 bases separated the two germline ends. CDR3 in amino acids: CASSQEVAGRHEQYF. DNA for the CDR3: TGTGCCAGCAGCCAAGAGGTTGCAGGGCGGCACGAGCAGTACTTC.